This TCR beta chain was sequenced during a study of T cells after yellow fever vaccination. Study-wide results and caveats: Post-booster reappearance was seen for most primary-vaccination clones (about 95% CD4, 75% to 90% CD8).

CDR1 is MNHEY and CDR2 is SVGEGT in the germline V gene. The V and J ends lost 2 bases and 7 bases respectively, with 17 bases between them. This CDR3 comprises 15 residues. A note on this clonotype: What it binds is unknown.

A single record per CDR3 protein comes from TCRdb applying MiXCR to the 5' RACE reads. The sample contains 450,000 to 600,000 distinct CDR3 sequences, less than 20% of which appear only once. The TCR sequence derives from a young man who received the YFV17D yellow fever vaccine. The chain carries TRBV6-2 or TRBV6-3 and TRBJ1-1; tentatively, D is TRBD1 (6 bases). Specimen: PBMCs, collected more than 4 days after the first yellow fever vaccination. CDR3 in DNA: TGTGCCAGCAGTTACCGATCGTTACAGGGAAATGAAGCTTTCTTT. It codes for CASSYRSLQGNEAFF.